Listed below are T cell receptor beta chains from one sample, sequenced in a study of T cells after yellow fever vaccination. TCRdb passed the 5' RACE reads through MiXCR, listing each CDR3 protein once. Of 250,000 or so distinct CDR3 sequences detected, 6.9% appear once; the ten largest clones hold approximately 0.85%. The sequencing used CD4+ T cells sorted from PBMCs, collected 15 days after the yellow fever booster vaccination. The receptors shown here come from a man aged 30-40 years who received the YFV17D yellow fever vaccine. CDR3s include the opening cysteine and the closing phenylalanine or tryptophan. A D gene is named only where the DNA matches it firmly. The listing skips clone size in some rows; elsewhere it reads once, few, many or a size class.

DNA | CDR3 | size | J | V | D
TGCGCCAGCAGCTTGGACGGGGTTCAGCCCCAGCATTTT | CASSLDGVQPQHF | few | TRBJ1-5 | TRBV5-1 | .
TGTGCCAGCAGCTTAGCCCAAACCAGCCCACCGCCCCAGCATTTT | CASSLAQTSPPPQHF | . | TRBJ1-5 | TRBV7-2 | .
TGTGCCAGCAGTTTAAGGACCTCTGGAAACACCATATATTTT | CASSLRTSGNTIYF | many | TRBJ1-3 | TRBV12-3/TRBV12-4 | .
TGTGCCAGCAGCGTAGGGAGGCCGCCAGATACGCAGTATTTT | CASSVGRPPDTQYF | many | TRBJ2-3 | TRBV9 | .
TGTGCCAGCAGTCTACTCAGGGGGACGAACACCGGGGAGCTGTTTTTT | CASSLLRGTNTGELFF | many | TRBJ2-2 | TRBV6-5 | TRBD1
TGTGCCAGCAGCTTAGGATTGGGCAGTGAAGCTTTCTTT | CASSLGLGSEAFF | many | TRBJ1-1 | TRBV11-2 | .
TGTGCCAGCTCACCCGCGGGACAGAACTATGGCTACACCTTC | CASSPAGQNYGYTF | . | TRBJ1-2 | TRBV18 | TRBD1
TGCAGTGCTAGAGACTCAAGAACCGGGCGGCCAGGAAATGAGCAGTTCTTC | CSARDSRTGRPGNEQFF | few | TRBJ2-1 | TRBV20-1 | .
TGCAGTGCTCAACGACAGGCTTCCGATGAGCAGTTCTTC | CSAQRQASDEQFF | many | TRBJ2-1 | TRBV20-1 | .
TGTGCCAGCAGCGTCCAGCCTGGGGCAGATACGCAGTATTTT | CASSVQPGADTQYF | . | TRBJ2-3 | TRBV9 | .
TGCGCCAGCAGCAGCGGGACTAGCGGATACGAGCAGTACTTC | CASSSGTSGYEQYF | many | TRBJ2-7 | TRBV5-1 | TRBD2
TGTGCCAGCAGTGGGCCCCCGAGCCAAGAGACCCAGTACTTC | CASSGPPSQETQYF | many | TRBJ2-5 | TRBV7-3 | .
TGCGCCAGCAGCCTGGGGGCCAGCGGGCAGTACTTC | CASSLGASGQYF | few | TRBJ2-7 | TRBV4-3 | .
TGCGCCATCGGGACTAGCGGTCTTAATGAGCAGTTCTTC | CAIGTSGLNEQFF | many | TRBJ2-1 | TRBV20-1 | TRBD2
TGTGCCAGCAGACCTTCAGGGTTGGCCACTGAAGCTTTCTTT | CASRPSGLATEAFF | . | TRBJ1-1 | TRBV28 | .
TGTGCCAGCAGTTACTCCCCCAGAGAGAGATCCTACGAGCAGTACTTC | CASSYSPRERSYEQYF | . | TRBJ2-7 | TRBV6-2/TRBV6-3 | .
TGTGCCAGCAGTTCCCAACAGGGGGCTCAGCCCCAGCATTTT | CASSSQQGAQPQHF | . | TRBJ1-5 | TRBV27 | TRBD1
TGTGCCAGTAGACTAGCGGGGAGCACAGATACGCAGTATTTT | CASRLAGSTDTQYF | many | TRBJ2-3 | TRBV19 | TRBD2
TGTGCCAGCAGCTCTGCCGTGGGTATTGAAGCTTTCTTT | CASSSAVGIEAFF | . | TRBJ1-1 | TRBV7-2 | .
TGTGCCAGCAGCACGACTAGCGGGTGGACCGACAATGAGCAGTTCTTC | CASSTTSGWTDNEQFF | . | TRBJ2-1 | TRBV9 | TRBD2
TGCAGTGCCGACCGGGCTAGCGGGCGCACAGATACGCAGTATTTT | CSADRASGRTDTQYF | many | TRBJ2-3 | TRBV20-1 | TRBD2
TGCAGTGCTAGGATAACAGGGGCACCGGAGAACACTGAAGCTTTCTTT | CSARITGAPENTEAFF | few | TRBJ1-1 | TRBV20-1 | TRBD1
TGTGCCAGCAGCACCGGGGCACACACCGGGGAGCTGTTTTTT | CASSTGAHTGELFF | . | TRBJ2-2 | TRBV6-5 | .
TGCGCCAGCAGCCCGGCCGGGTCCGGGGAGCTGTTTTTT | CASSPAGSGELFF | many | TRBJ2-2 | TRBV5-1 | .
TGCAGTGCTAGAACTAGCGGGAGAGATACGCAGTATTTT | CSARTSGRDTQYF | many | TRBJ2-3 | TRBV20-1 | TRBD2
TGCAGTGCTAGAGGTCCGGGACTTAGCACAGATACGCAGTATTTT | CSARGPGLSTDTQYF | many | TRBJ2-3 | TRBV20-1 | .
TGTGCCAGCAGCCGTCAGACAGGGGGCGGGTACGGGGAGCTGTTTTTT | CASSRQTGGGYGELFF | . | TRBJ2-2 | TRBV3-1 | TRBD1
TGCGCCAGCAGCTTGGCCGAGCCTGGGGAGACCCAGTACTTC | CASSLAEPGETQYF | few | TRBJ2-5 | TRBV5-1 | .
TGTGCCACCAGCAGCCTCGGCGGGCAGTTCCAAGAGACCCAGTACTTC | CATSSLGGQFQETQYF | few | TRBJ2-5 | TRBV15 | .
TGTGCCAGCAGGAATAGCGGGAGCAACGTTAACTACAATGAGCAGTTCTTC | CASRNSGSNVNYNEQFF | . | TRBJ2-1 | TRBV6-1 | TRBD2
TGCACCAGCAGCCAAGGGGAGACCCAGTACTTC | CTSSQGETQYF | many | TRBJ2-5 | TRBV1 | .
TGCGCCAGCAGCTTGGGGGGGGATACCACCTACGAGCAGTACTTC | CASSLGGDTTYEQYF | many | TRBJ2-7 | TRBV5-1 | .
TGTGCCAGCAGCTTGGGGCGGCTTGGACTAGCGGGAGTTGCTGATACGCAGTATTTT | CASSLGRLGLAGVADTQYF | . | TRBJ2-3 | TRBV3-1 | TRBD2
TGTGCCACCAAACTAGCGGGAGACCGCAATGAGCAGTTCTTC | CATKLAGDRNEQFF | few | TRBJ2-1 | TRBV10-3 | TRBD2
TGTGCCAGCAGTTACTCGAGTTTGGCAAACTACGAGCAGTACTTC | CASSYSSLANYEQYF | . | TRBJ2-7 | TRBV6-5 | .
TGTGCCAGCAGCTTAGCGTCCTCGGGAGGCGAGCAGTACTTC | CASSLASSGGEQYF | . | TRBJ2-7 | TRBV7-2 | TRBD2
TGTGCCAGCAGTTCGACAGCCTCCGGGAATGGCTACACCTTC | CASSSTASGNGYTF | many | TRBJ1-2 | TRBV6-5 | .
TGCAGTGCTAAGAAGACAGGGGGTGGCTACACCTTC | CSAKKTGGGYTF | few | TRBJ1-2 | TRBV20-1 | TRBD1
TGTGCCAGCAGTTTACGACAGGGGGCGCAGTATTTT | CASSLRQGAQYF | . | TRBJ2-3 | TRBV12-3/TRBV12-4 | TRBD1
TGTGCCAGCAGCCAAGAGGTGGCGGGGAACACTGAAGCTTTCTTT | CASSQEVAGNTEAFF | . | TRBJ1-1 | TRBV4-2 | .